This is a list of T cell receptor beta chains from one sample in a study of blood T cells in healthy people across ages. TCRdb analysed the 5' RACE reads with MiXCR anew, one entry per CDR3 protein. The sample records 540,000 or so distinct CDR3 sequences, nearly 25% being singletons. Separately, the same data were catalogued under a study of T cells of mothers and their children.

The sample was blood. Receptor source: a boy between 10 and 17 years old in good health. Both conserved end residues are part of each CDR3. D genes are given only for firm matches. Clone size is not always given. Where it is, it says once, few, many or a class for expanded clones.

>TRBD1|TRBJ2-7|.|TRBV20-1
TGCAGTGCTAGATGGACAGGGAGCTCCTACGAGCAGTACTTC
CSARWTGSSYEQYF
>TRBD1|TRBJ2-6|.|TRBV14
TGTGCCAGCAGCCGTGGGACAGTAGTTTCTGGGGCCAACGTCCTGACTTTC
CASSRGTVVSGANVLTF
>.|TRBJ1-5|.|TRBV12-3/TRBV12-4
TGTGCCAGCAGTTTGAACAGCGTCAATCAGCCCCAGCATTTT
CASSLNSVNQPQHF
>.|TRBJ2-7|.|TRBV27
TGTGCCAGCAACCCGCTTCCTCCAGGTATCGGTGGGCAGTACTTC
CASNPLPPGIGGQYF
>TRBD1|TRBJ1-1|.|TRBV20-1
TGCAGTGCTAGAGATGAGGGGGCGGTGGACGGGAACACTGAAGCTTTCTTT
CSARDEGAVDGNTEAFF
>TRBD1|TRBJ1-1|.|TRBV7-8
TGTGCCAGCAGCTCAAGGGGGCCGGGACCCACTGAAGCTTTCTTT
CASSSRGPGPTEAFF
>TRBD2|TRBJ2-7|.|TRBV27
TGTGCCAGCAGTACAAATAGCGGGCCCAGCTCCTACGAGCAGTACTTC
CASSTNSGPSSYEQYF
>.|TRBJ2-5|once|TRBV20-1
TGCAGTGCTAGATCCACACTAGTCCGGGGAGAGACCCAGTACTTC
CSARSTLVRGETQYF
>.|TRBJ2-1|.|TRBV7-2
TGTGCCAGCAGCTTAGGGCGCGGGGACGAGCAGTTCTTC
CASSLGRGDEQFF
>TRBD2|TRBJ2-1|.|TRBV7-9
TGTGCCAGCAGCCCGGGGGGGGGCAGGAATAATGAGCAGTTCTTC
CASSPGGGRNNEQFF
>.|TRBJ2-7|.|TRBV19
TGTGCCAGTAGTACCTCAGCGACAACCTACGAGCAGTACTTC
CASSTSATTYEQYF
>.|TRBJ2-1|.|TRBV28
TGTGCCAGCAGTTTATGGACAAAATCCTACAATGAGCAGTTCTTC
CASSLWTKSYNEQFF
>.|TRBJ2-7|.|TRBV5-1
TGCGCCAGCAGCCCGGCTCAGGGCCCGCACGAGCAGTACTTC
CASSPAQGPHEQYF
>.|TRBJ1-5|.|TRBV7-9
TGTGCCAGCAGCCAAACAGGAGCCAATCAGCCCCAGCATTTT
CASSQTGANQPQHF
>TRBD1|TRBJ2-1|few|TRBV5-4
TGTGCCAGCAGCTATGGACAGGGGTACAACAATGAGCAGTTCTTC
CASSYGQGYNNEQFF
>.|TRBJ2-5|.|TRBV7-9
TGTGCCAGCAGCTTAGGGGGGGCCCAGTACTTC
CASSLGGAQYF
>.|TRBJ1-4|.|TRBV5-8
TGTGCCAGCAGCCGGGTCACCAATGAAAAACTGTTTTTT
CASSRVTNEKLFF
>.|TRBJ1-5|.|TRBV6-5
TGTGCCAGCAGTTATACGGTAAAGGGGGATCAGCCCCAGCATTTT
CASSYTVKGDQPQHF
>.|TRBJ1-5|.|TRBV29-1
TGCAGCGTTGCGTGGACAAATAGCAATCAGCCCCAGCATTTT
CSVAWTNSNQPQHF
>TRBD1|TRBJ1-2|.|TRBV25-1
TGTGCCAGCAGTGACCCGACAGGGATCCATGGCTACACCTTC
CASSDPTGIHGYTF
>.|TRBJ2-1|.|TRBV30
TGTGCCTGGAGAGAGGGATATGAGCAGTTCTTC
CAWREGYEQFF
>.|TRBJ2-7|.|TRBV6-1
TGTGCCGGCAGTGAACGCGCGTTTATTGGTATGGACTACGAGCAGTACTTC
CAGSERAFIGMDYEQYF
>.|TRBJ1-1|.|TRBV20-1
TGCAGCAAGGAGGGGATGAACACTGAAGCTTTCTTT
CSKEGMNTEAFF
>.|TRBJ1-2|.|TRBV6-1
TGTGCCAGCAGTGAAGTCTTCGGGGGAATGGGCTATGGCTACACCTTC
CASSEVFGGMGYGYTF
>.|TRBJ1-5|.|TRBV28
TGTGCCAGCAGTTCTAAACGGAGGGTGGGGAGTCAGCCCCAGCATTTT
CASSSKRRVGSQPQHF
>TRBD1|TRBJ1-4|once|TRBV27
TGTGCCAGCAGTACGGCACAGGGGGTTAACGAAAAACTGTTTTTT
CASSTAQGVNEKLFF
>TRBD1|TRBJ1-1|few|TRBV27
TGTGCCAGGCTTGCCGGGACAGGGGGCGCCGACACTGAAGCTTTCTTT
CARLAGTGGADTEAFF
>TRBD2|TRBJ2-1|many|TRBV5-1
TGCGCCAGCAGCTTGGACGGGAGGGAGTACAATGAGCAGTTCTTC
CASSLDGREYNEQFF
>.|TRBJ1-5|few|TRBV4-2
TGTGCCAGCAGCCAAGTTTACCAGGATGCTCAGCCCCAGCATTTT
CASSQVYQDAQPQHF
>.|TRBJ1-2|.|TRBV13
TGTGCCAGCAGCAACCGGGACGGCACCTATGGCTACACCTTC
CASSNRDGTYGYTF
>.|TRBJ2-7|.|TRBV28
TGTGCCAGCAGTTTAAGTTGGTCGACAGACCAACCCTCCTACGAGCAGTACTTC
CASSLSWSTDQPSYEQYF
>.|TRBJ1-4|few|TRBV7-9
TGTGCCAGCAGCCACGTGGGGACTAATGAAAAACTGTTTTTT
CASSHVGTNEKLFF
>.|TRBJ1-4|few|TRBV4-2
TGTGCCAGCAGCCAAGATATAGTGCAGGGTAGTGAAAAACTGTTTTTT
CASSQDIVQGSEKLFF
>TRBD1|TRBJ2-4|few|TRBV28
TGTGCCAGCAGTTTGGGGACAGTTGGGTACTTC
CASSLGTVGYF
>TRBD2|TRBJ2-3|.|TRBV20-1
TGCAGTGCTAGAGGAGGGAGGAGTAGCGGGGACCTGAGAAGGACAGATACGCAGTATTTT
CSARGGRSSGDLRRTDTQYF
>.|TRBJ1-5|.|TRBV4-1
TGCGCCAGCAGCCAAGCGCGGGACAGCAATCAGCCCCAGCATTTT
CASSQARDSNQPQHF
>.|TRBJ2-1|.|TRBV29-1
TGCAGCGTTGAAAGGGCAGCTCTCAATGAGCAGTTCTTC
CSVERAALNEQFF
>.|TRBJ2-1|.|TRBV14
TGTGCCAGCAGTCGGTCTGGGGATCTCTACTACAATGAGCAGTTCTTC
CASSRSGDLYYNEQFF
>TRBD2|TRBJ2-5|.|TRBV5-1
TGCGCCAGCAGCTACGGCGGGGGGGCAGGAGAGACCCAGTACTTC
CASSYGGGAGETQYF
>.|TRBJ2-1|few|TRBV7-9
TGTGCCAGCAGCCCACGGGGGCAAACCTACAATGAGCAGTTCTTC
CASSPRGQTYNEQFF
>TRBD1|TRBJ2-2|.|TRBV5-1
TGCGCCAGCAGCGAGGGACAGGGCGACACCGGGGAGCTGTTTTTT
CASSEGQGDTGELFF
>.|TRBJ2-7|few|TRBV29-1
TGCAGCGTTGCCCTTCACAGGGCTATCTCCTACGAGCAGTACTTC
CSVALHRAISYEQYF
>.|TRBJ2-6|.|TRBV28
TGTGCCAGCAGTTTATACCAGGGTATCGCTGGGGCCAACGTCCTGACTTTC
CASSLYQGIAGANVLTF
>.|TRBJ2-1|.|TRBV21-1
TGTGCCAGCAGCAAAGTATCTAGCGGGAGCACCAGTACCTGCAATGAGCAGTTCTTC
CASSKVSSGSTSTCNEQFF
>.|TRBJ2-1|few|TRBV5-1
TGCGCCAGCAGCTTCGAAGTCTACAATGAGCAGTTCTTC
CASSFEVYNEQFF
>TRBD1|TRBJ1-5|.|TRBV28
TGTGCCAGCAGTCGGACAGGGCGGCAGCCCCAGCATTTT
CASSRTGRQPQHF
>.|TRBJ1-2|.|TRBV6-2/TRBV6-3
TGTGCCAGCAGCGCTATTGGAGGGGCCTATGGCCACACCTTC
CASSAIGGAYGHTF
>.|TRBJ1-1|.|TRBV7-6
TGTGCCTGCAGCTTAGGGACTCAGGAAATGAACACTGAAGCTTTCTTT
CACSLGTQEMNTEAFF
>.|TRBJ2-7|.|TRBV7-2
TGTGCCAGCGGCAGGGTGGACCTGGGGGAGCAGTACTTC
CASGRVDLGEQYF
>TRBD1|TRBJ2-1|.|TRBV4-3
TGCGCCAGCAGCCAGGATGTACCGGACAGGGGATACAATGAGCAGTTCTTC
CASSQDVPDRGYNEQFF
>.|TRBJ1-2|.|TRBV21-1
TGTGCCAGCAGCAAAGATGCGGCAGGGGATTTGAACTATGGCTACACCTTC
CASSKDAAGDLNYGYTF
>TRBD2|TRBJ2-5|.|TRBV7-9
TGTGCCAGCAGCTCTGGACTAGCGGGAGAGGGGCAAGAGACCCAGTACTTC
CASSSGLAGEGQETQYF
>TRBD1|TRBJ1-4|many|TRBV4-2
TGTGCCAGCAGCCAAGTTGGACAGGGGGCGCAGACTAATGAAAAACTGTTTTTT
CASSQVGQGAQTNEKLFF
>.|TRBJ2-5|few|TRBV7-2
TGTGCCAGCAGCTTAGGGGGACGCGTAGGCCCTTTCTTCTTC
CASSLGGRVGPFFF